These 23 T cell receptor beta chains were sequenced from one sample in a study of cytomegalovirus exposure and HLA in healthy donors (dated by TCRdb to the late 2010s). The library came from the immunoSEQ multiplex PCR assay. For the multiplex PCR, a mixture combining 60 forward primers for TCR Vbeta segments and 13 reverse primers for TCR Jbeta segments was used. TCRdb stores this immuneACCESS table with in-frame sequences only. Part of the clones is absent; in the studies checked, under half of the shortfall reflects unresolved V genes, and no reason is known for the rest. In this sample the table shows some 180,000 clones, around 80% of which occur a single time. Under 3% of the sample comes from the top ten. Sequenced sample: PBMCs. The receptors were gathered from a woman in her twenties or thirties in good health and CMV-seropositive.

V and J are TRBV27 and TRBJ1-1, with D unclear. Trimming removed 3 bases at V and 2 bases at J, with 16 bases between. The CDR3 covers 16 residues. CDR1 is MNHEY and CDR2 is SMNVEV in the germline V gene (reference sequence). The CDR3 DNA reads as TGTGCCAGCAGTTTTAACCCTAGCCCCCGAAACACTGAAGCTTTCTTT. Its translation: CASSFNPSPRNTEAFF.

This clone was detected a few times. The chain carries TRBV5-1 and TRBJ2-5; TRBD1 matches 12 bases. CDR3 length: 18 residues. The germline V gene encodes CDR1 SGHRS and CDR2 YFSETQ. V shed 5 bases, J shed 1 base, and the junction held 12 bases outside the gene matches. CDR3 amino acids: CASSSRGQGAGSQETQYF. Here the CDR3 DNA reads TGCGCCAGCAGTTCCCGGGGACAGGGGGCGGGTAGCCAAGAGACCCAGTACTTC.

The chain recombines TRBV9 with TRBJ2-7; TRBD2 agrees at 10 bases. In germline, CDR1 is SGDLS, CDR2 YYNGEE. The CDR3 consists of 16 residues. V dropped 4 bases and J dropped 7; count of bases not matched to a gene: 14. DNA for the CDR3: TGTGCCAGCAGCCTCCCGGCTAGCGGGGGCGTGTGGGAGCAGTACTTC. Translating gives CASSLPASGGVWEQYF.

This sequence joins TRBV6-6 and TRBJ2-1; D is unclear. Germline V gene data show CDR1 as MNHNY and CDR2 as SVGAGI (reference sequence). This CDR3 contains 11 residues. The V end was cut by 2 bases, the J end by 10 bases, with 6 bases between. The CDR3 protein is CASSYDGEQFF. The CDR3 coding sequence is TGTGCCAGCAGTTACGACGGGGAGCAGTTCTTC.

This rearrangement joins TRBV9 to TRBJ2-5; 9 nucleotides match TRBD2. V trimming: 0 bases; J trimming: 2 bases; junction bases outside the gene matches: 17. Germline values: CDR1 SGDLS, CDR2 YYNGEE. This CDR3 has 20 residues. The CDR3 loop reads CASSVAGAGGFMSGQETQYF. CDR3 bases: TGTGCCAGCAGCGTAGCTGGGGCGGGGGGGTTCATGAGTGGGCAAGAGACCCAGTACTTC.

The V gene is TRBV6-5, the J gene TRBJ1-2; TRBD1 matches at 8 bases. The CDR3 spans 14 residues. From germline, CDR1 is MNHEY and CDR2 SVGAGI. The J segment lost 2 bases and the V segment lost 6 bases, leaving 5 bases of the junction unmatched. CDR3 bases: TGTGCCAGCAGGCCGACAGGGGCCAACTATGGCTACACCTTC. Encoded protein: CASRPTGANYGYTF.

The J gene is TRBJ2-7, the V gene TRBV4-2, with D perhaps TRBD1 (6 bases). Germline CDR1 and CDR2: LGHNA and YNFKEQ. The CDR3 loop spans 15 amino acids. The ends were cut back, 2 bases at V and 2 bases at J, with 13 bases in the middle. The CDR3 sequence: CASSQPRDTAYEQYF. As DNA, the CDR3 is TGTGCCAGCAGCCAACCCCGGGACACCGCCTACGAGCAGTACTTC.

CDR3 amino acids: CASSQDDEGSYGYTF. In nucleotides, the CDR3 is TGTGCCAGCAGCCAAGATGACGAGGGATCCTATGGCTACACCTTC. V is TRBV4-2 and J is TRBJ1-2; D ambiguous. Germline V gives CDR1 LGHNA, CDR2 YNFKEQ. This CDR3 contains 15 residues. V lost 0 bases to trimming and J lost 4 bases, with 12 bases between them.

As to this clone: Other DNA sequences in the sample encode the same CDR3. This chain uses TRBV7-2 with TRBJ1-2, with 12 bases matching TRBD1. Germline V gene data show CDR1 as SGHTA and CDR2 as FQGNSA. Losses at the gene ends were 3 bases for V and 2 bases for J; bases not matched to a gene: 1. The CDR3 has 15 amino acids. CDR3 DNA sequence: TGTGCCAGCAGCTTGGGGACAGGGGGCAACTATGGCTACACCTTC. Translated, it gives CASSLGTGGNYGYTF.

This clone was seen only a few times. This chain connects TRBV7-9 to TRBJ2-2; 7 nucleotides line up with TRBD1. V lost 2 bases to trimming and J lost 8 bases; unmatched junction nucleotides: 8. The CDR3 has 15 amino acids. Germline CDR1 and CDR2: SEHNR and FQNEAQ (reference sequence). The CDR3 DNA reads TGTGCCAGCAGCTTACTTGAGGGGGCTATTGGGGAGCTGTTTTTT. This sequence encodes CASSLLEGAIGELFF.

The rearrangement uses TRBV5-1 and TRBJ1-1; D gene uncertain. From germline, CDR1 is SGHRS and CDR2 YFSETQ. The V gene lost 0 bases and the J gene lost 0 bases, with 15 bases spanning the gap. CDR3 length equals 17 residues. CDR3 in DNA: TGCGCCAGCAGCTTGGCCGGGTTCCAAACACTGAACACTGAAGCTTTCTTT. Encoded protein: CASSLAGFQTLNTEAFF. The variable domain in full, with the rest retrieved from reference TRBV5-1 and TRBJ1-1, is KAGVTQTPRYLIKTRGQQVTLSCSPISGHRSVSWYQQTPGQGLQFLFEYFSETQRNKGNFPGRFSGRQFSNSRSEMNVSTLELGDSALYLCASSLAGFQTLNTEAFFGQGTRLTVV.

The chain recombines TRBV5-1 with TRBJ2-5; perhaps TRBD2 as D (7 bases). This CDR3 has 15 residues. The ends were cut back, 0 bases at V and 5 bases at J, with 14 bases in the middle. Germline assignment: CDR1 SGHRS and CDR2 YFSETQ. The CDR3 DNA sequence: TGCGCCAGCAGCTTGGACGCGGGGGCGGGGGAGACCCAGTACTTC. Its translation: CASSLDAGAGETQYF.

The gene calls are TRBV10-2 and TRBJ2-3, with D perhaps matching TRBD1 (6 bases). Trimming took 2 bases from V and 0 from J, leaving 21 bases between them. Germline V gene lookup returns CDR1 WSHSY and CDR2 SAAADI. This CDR3 has 19 amino acids. In nucleotides, the CDR3 is TGCGCCAGCAGTGAGACGGAGGATAGCCGGGACACTAGCACAGATACGCAGTATTTT. Its translation is CASSETEDSRDTSTDTQYF.

The V and J genes are TRBV6-6 and TRBJ2-1; tentative D call: TRBD2 (7 bases). The ends were cut back, 11 bases at V and 5 bases at J, with 16 bases in the middle. The CDR3 length is 13 residues. Germline values: CDR1 MNHNY, CDR2 SVGAGI (reference sequence). The CDR3 sequence is CASQRGGHNEQFF. In DNA form, the CDR3 reads TGTGCCTCCCAGAGGGGGGGGCACAATGAGCAGTTCTTC.

This clone was seen a handful of times. The same CDR3 is also encoded by other DNA sequences in this sample. The rearrangement uses TRBV19 and TRBJ1-2; 11 bases are a match to TRBD1. CDR3 length equals 15 residues. Germline-derived CDR1 and CDR2 are LNHDA and SQIVND (reference sequence). The ends lost 3 bases at V and 4 bases at J; junction bases unmatched: 4. For the CDR3, the DNA is TGTGCCAGTAGTATCGCCGGGACAGGGGGCTATGGCTACACCTTC. It codes for CASSIAGTGGYGYTF.

The chain combines TRBV30 with TRBJ2-3; 9 bases fit TRBD2. CDR3 length: 13 residues. Germline V gene lookup returns CDR1 GTSNPN and CDR2 SVGIG (reference sequence). The CDR3 coding sequence is TGTGCGCTGGGACTAGCCTCCACAGATACGCAGTATTTT. Protein sequence: CALGLASTDTQYF.

A word on this clone: The same CDR3 is also encoded by other DNA sequences in this sample. The rearrangement uses TRBV9 and TRBJ2-3, with unresolved D. This CDR3 is 13 amino acids long. In germline, CDR1 is SGDLS, CDR2 YYNGEE. V gave up 2 bases and J gave up 6 bases, with 10 bases separating them. CDR3 sequence: CASSVASPDTQYF. DNA for the CDR3: TGTGCCAGCAGCGTCGCGAGCCCGGATACGCAGTATTTT.

The chain is built from TRBV5-1 and TRBJ2-3; D is undetermined. The CDR3 is 14 residues long. Germline V lookup: CDR1 SGHRS, CDR2 YFSETQ. V was cut by 2 bases and J by 6 bases, with 13 bases left in between. The CDR3 sequence is CASSLRARDDTQYF. The CDR3 coding sequence is TGCGCCAGCAGCTTACGTGCTAGAGATGATACGCAGTATTTT. The full variable domain, its missing parts supplied by reference TRBV5-1 and TRBJ2-3, is KAGVTQTPRYLIKTRGQQVTLSCSPISGHRSVSWYQQTPGQGLQFLFEYFSETQRNKGNFPGRFSGRQFSNSRSEMNVSTLELGDSALYLCASSLRARDDTQYFGPGTRLTVL.

This chain uses TRBV6-1 with TRBJ2-2; TRBD2 is a possible D gene (7 bases). CDR3 length: 15 amino acids. Germline CDR1 and CDR2: MNHNS and SASEGT. V was shortened by 10 bases and J by 4 bases, with 19 bases between the two germline ends. The CDR3 loop reads CATAPGGRGTGELFF. The CDR3 nucleotides read TGTGCCACCGCTCCGGGGGGCCGGGGCACCGGGGAGCTGTTTTTT.

The gene calls are TRBV7-2 and TRBJ2-2, with 10 bases identical to TRBD2. This CDR3 has 15 residues. Trimming removed 6 bases from V and 6 bases from J; junction bases left unmatched: 7. Germline V gene sequence: CDR1 SGHTA, CDR2 FQGNSA. In DNA form, the CDR3 reads TGTGCCAGCAGAGTAGCGGGGGGCCAGGCCGGGGAGCTGTTTTTT. It encodes CASRVAGGQAGELFF.

This chain joins TRBV6-1 and TRBJ2-2; 7 bases line up with TRBD1. This CDR3 region has 14 residues. In germline, CDR1 is MNHNS, CDR2 SASEGT. Trimming at V came to 7 bases and at J to 0 bases, leaving 2 bases not matched to a gene. The CDR3 sequence is CASIGTANTGELFF. CDR3 sequence (DNA): TGTGCCAGCATTGGGACAGCGAACACCGGGGAGCTGTTTTTT.

The chain has TRBV4-3 and TRBJ1-2; TRBD1 agrees at 7 bases. The V gene end was trimmed by 7 bases and the J gene end by 0 bases; junction bases not matched to a gene: 8. The germline V gene encodes CDR1 LGHNA and CDR2 YSLEER. The CDR3 has 15 residues. Here the CDR3 reads CASKGAEGPNYGYTF. DNA of the CDR3: TGCGCCAGCAAGGGGGCCGAGGGGCCTAACTATGGCTACACCTTC.

CDR3 amino acids: CASSQHRTSGGVEQYF. Written as DNA, the CDR3 is TGTGCCAGCAGCCAACACCGGACTAGCGGGGGGGTCGAGCAGTACTTC. The rearrangement joins TRBV5-4 to TRBJ2-7; 15 positions agree with TRBD2. Germline V lookup: CDR1 SGHNT, CDR2 YYREEE (reference sequence). The CDR3 extends over 16 amino acids. Losses at the gene ends were 4 bases for V and 6 bases for J; bases not matched to a gene: 8.